This T cell receptor beta chain was documented in a study of Graves' ophthalmopathy and Graves' hyperthyroidism. Germline V gene lookup returns CDR1 MNHNY and CDR2 SVGAGI (reference sequence). Trimming cost V 5 bases and J 13 bases, with 18 bases left between them. The CDR3 covers 12 residues. Diagnosis was based on clinical symptoms, serum thyroxine, TRAb, thyroid ultrasound and orbital computed tomography. From fresh peripheral blood, about 10 ml in volume, the PBMCs were obtained. The sample holds a few counts of this clonotype. Amplification of the TCR beta CDR3 regions used RNA transcripts (as template). HTBI-primed first-round RT-PCR preceded second-round multiplex PCR. TCRdb reprocessed the multiplex PCR reads via MiXCR and lists one record per CDR3 protein. The table has almost 750,000 distinct CDR3 sequences, approximately 40% seen once.

The rearrangement uses TRBV6-6 and TRBJ2-7, with D perhaps matching TRBD1 (5 bases). The sample comprised peripheral blood. This sequence originates from an adult man with Graves' ophthalmopathy. CDR3 nucleotide sequence: TGTGCCAGCAGTGAAGGGGCCGGTTATAGCTACTTC. This translates into CASSEGAGYSYF.